The T cell receptor (beta chain) described here comes from a study of beta chain features in type 1 diabetes. Study information: The study found patients and healthy donors alike in age, gender and cell yields.

Findings and caveats of the study: Lower insertion and higher deletion counts appeared at VDJ junctions in type 1 diabetes patients. PCR might favor shorter templates, but any such skew would affect patients and controls equally. Small HLA sub-analyses could not settle whether HLA shapes TCRB rearrangement.

This CDR3 has 15 residues. CDR1 and CDR2 from the germline V gene are SGHRS and YFSETQ. V lost 4 bases and J lost 4; bases outside the gene matches: 5. This clone showed up just a few times. What it binds is not known. Sequenced material consisted of expressed TCRB transcripts (all of the isolated RNA was reverse transcribed). Clones were read by immunoSEQ multiplex PCR, and TCRdb kept only the in-frame ones, dropping some. Altogether about 140,000 clones are present, roughly 9.7% being singletons, with the ten largest covering about 0.6%. Sequenced input: central memory CD4+ T cells from blood. The source of this sequence is a woman aged 40 to 50 in good health. The V gene is TRBV5-1, the J gene TRBJ2-6; 7 nucleotides line up with TRBD1. The DNA for the CDR3 is TGCGCCAGCAGCCAGACAGGGCCCGGGGCCAACGTCCTGACTTTC. Amino acid sequence: CASSQTGPGANVLTF.